This T cell receptor (beta chain) was documented in a study of control samples from healthy donors and cancer patients. Repertoires were generated with immunoSEQ multiplex PCR, while TCRdb's copy carries only in-frame clones and drops some. Among 80,000 or so clones, around 95% were seen once, and the ten largest hold over 5%. This CDR3 is built from 14 residues. Per the germline V gene, CDR1 is PRHDT and CDR2 is FYEKMQ (reference sequence). Trimming took 8 bases from V and 3 from J, leaving 16 bases between them. The receptor comes from a woman aged 40 to 50 in good health. The chain uses TRBV13 and TRBJ1-1; D not certain. Sample: blood. Written as DNA, the CDR3 is TGTGCCAGCCTCTTCCAGCAGAGTGACACTGAAGCTTTCTTT. Translating gives CASLFQQSDTEAFF. Combining the CDR3 with reference TRBV13 and TRBJ1-1 gives the whole variable domain AAGVIQSPRHLIKEKRETATLKCYPIPRHDTVYWYQQGPGQDPQFLISFYEKMQSDKGSIPDRFSAQQFSDYHSELNMSSLELGDSALYFCASLFQQSDTEAFFGQGTRLTVV.